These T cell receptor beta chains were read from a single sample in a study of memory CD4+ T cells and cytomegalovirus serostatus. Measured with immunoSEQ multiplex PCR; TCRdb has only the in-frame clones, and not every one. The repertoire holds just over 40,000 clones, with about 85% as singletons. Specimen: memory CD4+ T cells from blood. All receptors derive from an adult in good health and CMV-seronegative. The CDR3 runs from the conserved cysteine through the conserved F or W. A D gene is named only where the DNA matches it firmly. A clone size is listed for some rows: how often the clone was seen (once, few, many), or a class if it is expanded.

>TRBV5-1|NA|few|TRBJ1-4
TGCGCCAGCAATAAGGGCGCGGGTGAAAAACTGTTTTTT
CASNKGAGEKLFF
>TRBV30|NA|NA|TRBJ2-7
TGTGCCTGGAGTTTAGCCGCCTACGAGCAGTACTTC
CAWSLAAYEQYF
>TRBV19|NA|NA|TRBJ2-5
TGTGCCAGTAGTATAGCCCCCGGCGAGACCCAGTACTTC
CASSIAPGETQYF
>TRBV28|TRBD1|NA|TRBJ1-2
TGTGCCAGCAGTTCCGGGGTCAGGGGGGCCAATAATCGTGGCTACACCTTC
CASSSGVRGANNRGYTF
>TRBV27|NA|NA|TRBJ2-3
TGTGCCAGCAGTAGCAACACAGATACGCAGTATTTT
CASSSNTDTQYF
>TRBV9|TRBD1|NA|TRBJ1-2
TGTGCCAGCAGCGTCGGGACAGCCGGAAGTGGCTACACCTTC
CASSVGTAGSGYTF
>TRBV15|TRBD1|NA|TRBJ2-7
TGTGCCACCAGCAGAGATCCCCTCTCTCAGTGGGGCAGGGGGTCCCCAGGGCCCTACGAGCAGTACTTC
CATSRDPLSQWGRGSPGPYEQYF
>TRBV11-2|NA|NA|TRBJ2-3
TGTGCCAGCAGCCCTAGGGGGGCGAGCGCATCCACAGATACGCAGTATTTT
CASSPRGASASTDTQYF
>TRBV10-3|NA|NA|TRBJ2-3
TGTGCCACGAGTCGGGACAGCACAGATACGCAGTATTTT
CATSRDSTDTQYF
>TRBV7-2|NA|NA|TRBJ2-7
TGTGCCAGCAGCTTAGGGGAGAAAAACGAGCAGTACTTC
CASSLGEKNEQYF
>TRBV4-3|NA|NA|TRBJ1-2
TGCGCCAGCAGCCTAGGAAGGACCCCTAACTATGGCTACACCTTC
CASSLGRTPNYGYTF
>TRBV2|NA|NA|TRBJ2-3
TGTGCCACCAAGGGGTGGACAGTGAACACAGATACGCAGTATTTT
CATKGWTVNTDTQYF
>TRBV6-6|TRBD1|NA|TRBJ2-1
TGTGCCAGCAGGCGGACAGGAACGAATGAGCAGTTCTTC
CASRRTGTNEQFF
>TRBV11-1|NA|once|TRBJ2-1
TGTGCCAGCAGCTTAAACAACCTAAACAATGAGCAGTTCTTC
CASSLNNLNNEQFF
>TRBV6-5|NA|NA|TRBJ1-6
TGTGCCAGCAAGGCGGTTCCATATAATTCACCCCTCCACTTT
CASKAVPYNSPLHF
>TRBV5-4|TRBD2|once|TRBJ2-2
TGTGCCAGCAGCTTGCGGGGGGCGAACACCGGGGAGCTGTTTTTT
CASSLRGANTGELFF
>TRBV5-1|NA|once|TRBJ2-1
TGCGCCAGCAGCGAAGTAGCGCAGACCTACAATGAGCAGTTCTTC
CASSEVAQTYNEQFF
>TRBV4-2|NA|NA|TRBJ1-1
TGTGCCAGCAGCCAAGATAGGGGAAGCCGTACTGAAGCTTTCTTT
CASSQDRGSRTEAFF
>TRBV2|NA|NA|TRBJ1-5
TGTGCCAGCAGTGAAGCGGGCCAGGGTGGGGTGCATTTT
CASSEAGQGGVHF
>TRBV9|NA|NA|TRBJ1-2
TGTGCCAGCAGCGTAGGGCAGAACTATGGCTACACCTTC
CASSVGQNYGYTF
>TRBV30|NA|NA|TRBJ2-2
TGTGCCTGGGGGGAGAGGTCCGGGGAGCTGTTTTTT
CAWGERSGELFF
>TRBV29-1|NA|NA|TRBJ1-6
TGCAGCCCCTTGGACGTCTGTAATAATTCACCCCTCCACTTT
CSPLDVCNNSPLHF
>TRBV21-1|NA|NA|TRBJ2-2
TGTGCCAGCAGCAAAGTGGGCGACACCGGGGAGCTGTTTTTT
CASSKVGDTGELFF
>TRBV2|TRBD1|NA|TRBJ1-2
TGTGCCAGCAGCGTGGACAGGGAAAACTATGGCTACACCTTC
CASSVDRENYGYTF
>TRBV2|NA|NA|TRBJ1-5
TGTGCCAGCGGTGCCTGGGACGAAAATCAGCCCCAGCATTTT
CASGAWDENQPQHF
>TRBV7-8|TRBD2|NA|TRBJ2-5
TGTGCCAGCAGCTTAGGGGAGACTAGCGGGGCGGAGACCCAGTACTTC
CASSLGETSGAETQYF
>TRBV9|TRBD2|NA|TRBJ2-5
TGTGCCAGCAGCGCCTCCGTATTGGGAGGGGAGACCCAGTACTTC
CASSASVLGGETQYF
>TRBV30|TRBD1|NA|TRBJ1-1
TGTGCCTGGAGTGCTCACCCAGGGGGCAAGTACACTGAAGCTTTCTTT
CAWSAHPGGKYTEAFF
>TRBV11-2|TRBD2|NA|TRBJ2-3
TGTGCCAGCAGCTTTCAAGCGGGGGGGCAAGATACGCAGTATTTT
CASSFQAGGQDTQYF
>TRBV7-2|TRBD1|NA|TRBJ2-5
TGTGCCAGCAGCTTAAAACAGGGGGCGCCCCAGTACTTC
CASSLKQGAPQYF